This TCR beta chain was obtained from a study of cytomegalovirus exposure and HLA in healthy donors. The study's findings and limits: The authors considered a cluster of highly shared sequence variants likely to be a sequencing artifact. As a later analysis revealed, most CMV-associated TCR beta chains appeared HLA-restricted.

In the case of this clone: Its target is not known.

Germline CDR1 reads SGHTA; CDR2 reads FQGNSA. The CDR3 is 15 residues long. The V and J ends lost 5 bases and 1 base respectively, with 14 bases between them. The primer mix had 60 Vbeta and 13 Jbeta primers. The repertoire was sequenced with immunoSEQ multiplex PCR; TCRdb's copy has only in-frame clones and lacks some. This repertoire shows about 89,000 clones, 64% found once; its top ten account for about 2.3%. The receptor was derived from a human donor in good health. This chain links TRBV7-2 with TRBJ1-2; D not resolved. Sequencing used PBMCs. The CDR3 spells CASSGGGRNNYGYTF. DNA for the CDR3: TGTGCCAGCAGCGGAGGTGGGCGGAATAACTATGGCTACACCTTC.